Sequencing of this TCR beta chain was carried out in a study of cytomegalovirus exposure and HLA in healthy donors. Study findings and constraints: Analyses of presence/absence relied on an assumption of roughly uniform sequencing depth across donors. Serostatus for CMV was the only available immune exposure information. It was reported in a later analysis that an Asian-associated ancestry cluster showed fewer N-insertions than the approximately 700-donor mean. As a later analysis showed, a missense DCLRE1C variant was linked to trimming of TCR beta V- and J-genes.

CDR3 length: 16 amino acids. V lost 3 bases and J lost 8, with 22 bases in between. CDR1 is LNHDA, CDR2 SQIVND, per germline (reference sequence). Remarks on this clone: The antigen remains undetermined.

Primers included in the PCR were 60 Vbeta and 13 Jbeta primers. Using immunoSEQ multiplex PCR, the repertoire was profiled, and TCRdb retains in-frame clones only, with some absent. The sample has some 180,000 clones, around 85% seen once. This sequence joins TRBV19 and TRBJ1-2; maybe TRBD1 (5 bases). Source material: PBMCs. The TCR sequence derives from a male donor in good health and CMV-seronegative. For the CDR3, the DNA is TGTGCCAGTAGTATGGCCATCCGGGGCCTCGGGAGGGGCTACACCTTC. This codes for CASSMAIRGLGRGYTF.